This TCR beta chain was sequenced for a study of OX40 agonist ivuxolimab in advanced cancers. In the study overall: Ivuxolimab, which targeted the costimulatory receptor OX40 (CD134), was an agonistic, fully human IgG2 monoclonal antibody. Prior anti-PD-1, anti-PD-L1 or anti-CTLA-4 therapy was permitted, and approximately 40% of dose-escalation patients had received checkpoint inhibitors. Peripheral TCRbeta sequencing was intended to test whether TCR sequence diversity was altered and clonal T-cell expansion was caused by ivuxolimab. The paper describes the monotherapy dose-escalation part (N ≈ 50 patients) of the phase I trial of ivuxolimab. Of the 50 to 55 dose-escalation patients, hepatocellular carcinoma was present in 19, melanoma in around 15, renal cell carcinoma in 9 and head and neck cancer in 9. Partial responses were achieved by three dose-escalation patients, of whom one had hepatocellular carcinoma and two had cutaneous melanoma. Intravenous ivuxolimab was administered to patients every 2 weeks at six dose levels: 0.01, 0.1, 0.3, 1.5, 3 and 10 mg/kg. A male proportion of roughly 80% and a mean age of approximately 55 years, ranging from roughly 23 to 90, were recorded for the dose-escalation cohort.

The paper as a whole reports these results and caveats: Low levels of normalized T-cell clonal expansion were also shown by some nonresponding patients. At doses of 0.1 to 3.0 mg/kg, clonal expansion of both CD4+ and CD8+ T cells in blood was seen between baseline and week 6. On average, CD8+ T cells showed more expanded clones than CD4+ T cells after ivuxolimab. In the 0.1-3.0 mg/kg groups, partial responders had among the lowest normalized peripheral clonal expansion, particularly in CD8+ T cells. The antigen specificity of the clonally expanded peripheral T cells was not determined.

V is trimmed back by 4 bases and J by 4 bases, and the junction contains 9 bases that no gene match accounts for. CDR3 length: 15 amino acids, cysteine to phenylalanine. Only the CDR3 region is kept as DNA, spanning 45 bases read in frame from base 1. The germline V gene supplies CDR1 SGDLS and CDR2 YYNGEE. To sequence the TCRbeta CDR3 region, genomic DNA was isolated from the sorted cells. TCRbeta CDR3 regions were sequenced using the immunoSEQ Assay. This immuneACCESS table, as held by TCRdb, lists in-frame sequences with V and J called but not all clones. Of the missing ones, under half trace to an unresolved V gene in checked studies; the others have no known cause. The sample table contains roughly 40,000 clones; only one count was recorded for approximately 90% of them. The ten largest clones capture about 16% of the sample. Patients with a history of autoimmune disease or receiving systemic immunosuppression were excluded from the trial. In every dose cohort, peripheral blood was drawn for TCR sequencing at baseline, cycle 4 day 1, and cycle 7 day 1. Samples were obtained from an open-label, multicenter, first-in-human phase I dose-escalation trial of ivuxolimab. The trial enrolled adults with locally advanced or metastatic head and neck squamous cell, hepatocellular, melanoma or renal cell carcinoma. CD4+ and CD8+ T cells were sorted separately from peripheral blood before TCR sequencing.

With respect to this clone: The specificity of this receptor is unknown. No base qualities exist here, and no much larger clone lies one base off it.

The source material was CD4+ or CD8+ T cells sorted from blood, sampled in a trial of the OX40 agonist ivuxolimab. Here the chain combines TRBV9 and TRBJ2-5; 8 nucleotides in the junction match TRBD2. The clonotype comes from an adult with an advanced solid tumor such as melanoma, head and neck, liver or kidney cancer. The nucleotides are TGTGCCAGCAGCCCCGGGGGGGACGGGCTAGAGACCCAGTACTTC. It translates to CASSPGGDGLETQYF.